The clone carrying this TCR beta chain was detected a few times. From the 5' RACE reads, TCRdb called clonotypes with MiXCR, one entry per CDR3 protein. The profile shows 250,000 to 400,000 distinct CDR3 sequences, roughly an eighth of them singletons. CDR1 is MGHRA and CDR2 is YSYEKL in the germline V gene. V lost 3 bases and J 2 bases, leaving 10 bases between the germline ends. The CDR3 loop spans 15 amino acids. The data were obtained in a study of T-cell memory formation after mild COVID-19. This clonotype originated in a man aged 18 to 29 who had mild COVID-19 (a few samples of this study predate the infection). Cell type and time point are not known. The chain couples TRBV4-1 to TRBJ2-2; D remains ambiguous. Specimen: PBMCs or a T cell subset sorted from them (not recorded which). DNA for the CDR3: TGCGCCAGCAGCCATACCACCCTAAACACCGGGGAGCTGTTTTTT. This codes for CASSHTTLNTGELFF.